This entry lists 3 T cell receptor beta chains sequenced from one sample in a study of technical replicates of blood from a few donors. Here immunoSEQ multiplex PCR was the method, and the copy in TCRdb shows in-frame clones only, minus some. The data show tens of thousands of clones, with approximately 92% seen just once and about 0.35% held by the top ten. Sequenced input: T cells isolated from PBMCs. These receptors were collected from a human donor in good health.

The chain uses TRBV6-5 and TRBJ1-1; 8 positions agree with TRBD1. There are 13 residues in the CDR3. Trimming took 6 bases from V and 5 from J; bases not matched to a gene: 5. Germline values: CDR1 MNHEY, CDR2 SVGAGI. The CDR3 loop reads CASSWDRRTEAFF. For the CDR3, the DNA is TGTGCCAGCAGCTGGGACAGGCGAACTGAAGCTTTCTTT.

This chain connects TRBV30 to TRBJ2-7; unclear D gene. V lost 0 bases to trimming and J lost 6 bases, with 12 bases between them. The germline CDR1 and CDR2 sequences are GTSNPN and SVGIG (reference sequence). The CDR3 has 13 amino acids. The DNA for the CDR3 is TGTGCCTGGAGTGTAGACCAGCTAGGCGAGCAGTACTTC. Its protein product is CAWSVDQLGEQYF.

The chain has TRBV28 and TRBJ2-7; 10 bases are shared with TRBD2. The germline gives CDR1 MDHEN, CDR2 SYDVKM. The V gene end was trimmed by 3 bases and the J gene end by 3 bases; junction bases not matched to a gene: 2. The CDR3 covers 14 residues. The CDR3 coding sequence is TGTGCCAGCAGTTTGGGACTAGCGCACTACGAGCAGTACTTC. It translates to CASSLGLAHYEQYF.